This T cell receptor (beta chain) appears in the sequencing data of a study of control samples from healthy donors and cancer patients. The assay was immunoSEQ multiplex PCR, and TCRdb's table has in-frame clones only and misses some. The sample has approximately 160,000 clones; around 93% are singletons. This TCR came from a woman aged 55-69 years in good health. The sample taken for sequencing was blood.

The CDR3 DNA reads TGTGCCAGCAGCCCCAAGCGCGGGGGGAAGTTTCGTGAGCAGTTCTTC. It specifies CASSPKRGGKFREQFF. This rearrangement joins TRBV13 to TRBJ2-1, with 8 bases that match TRBD2. Germline CDR1 and CDR2: PRHDT and FYEKMQ (reference sequence). This CDR3 has 16 amino acids. Losses at the gene ends were 5 bases for V and 9 bases for J; bases not matched to a gene: 15.